Each of the 29 T cell receptor beta chains below was sequenced from the same sample in a study of long-term antiretroviral therapy in people with HIV. Samples were assayed with immunoSEQ v3.0 at survey level. Clones were read by immunoSEQ multiplex PCR, and TCRdb kept only the in-frame ones, dropping some. The sample comprises around 35,000 clones, 78% of which are singletons, and around 8% rests with the top ten. The sequences come from unsorted PBMCs, collected 3.1 years after starting antiretroviral therapy. The receptors shown here come from a woman in her 50s with HIV.

Worth noting for this clone: The same CDR3 is also encoded by other DNA sequences in this sample. The chain couples TRBV5-1 to TRBJ1-1, with D possibly TRBD1 on 5 matching bases. CDR3 length equals 14 residues. Trimming shortened V by 4 bases and J by 1 base, and 11 bases separated the two germline ends. Germline V gives CDR1 SGHRS, CDR2 YFSETQ. The CDR3 sequence is CASSPQGGNTEAFF. The CDR3 DNA is TGCGCCAGCAGCCCCCAGGGCGGGAACACTGAAGCTTTCTTT.

CDR3 residues: CASSFGTGGTGELFF. The CDR3 region has the DNA TGTGCCAGCAGCTTCGGGACAGGGGGCACCGGGGAGCTGTTTTTT. The chain has TRBV7-7 and TRBJ2-2, with TRBD1 matching over 11 bases. Germline V CDR1 and CDR2: SSHAT, FNYEAQ (reference sequence). CDR3 length: 15 residues. J was trimmed by 4 bases and V by 3 bases; bases with no gene match: 1.

This chain links TRBV9 with TRBJ2-5; D gene uncertain. The V gene's germline CDR1 is SGDLS and CDR2 YYNGEE. Trimming pared 0 bases from V and 5 bases from J, leaving 14 bases between. The CDR3 covers 15 residues. CDR3 coding DNA: TGTGCCAGCAGCGTAGATCTGTTGCGCTGGGAGACCCAGTACTTC. Translated: CASSVDLLRWETQYF.

The V and J genes are TRBV6-6 and TRBJ1-4; D gene uncertain. Per the germline V gene, CDR1 is MNHNY and CDR2 is SVGAGI (reference sequence). V lost 2 bases to trimming and J lost 0 bases, with 4 bases between them. The CDR3 runs to 14 residues. The CDR3 loop is CASSYGTTNEKLFF. Written as DNA, the CDR3 is TGTGCCAGCAGTTACGGTACAACTAATGAAAAACTGTTTTTT.

This clone was seen a handful of times. The gene calls are TRBV2 and TRBJ1-1; D unresolved. V dropped 6 bases and J dropped 1 base, with 9 bases sitting between them. In germline, CDR1 is SNHLY, CDR2 FYNNEI. CDR3 length equals 13 residues. CDR3 protein: CASSGERNTEAFF. The CDR3 region has the DNA TGTGCCAGCAGCGGGGAACGGAACACTGAAGCTTTCTTT.

CDR3 bases: TGTGCCTGCCCGTACGGTCTAAACTATGGCTACACCTTC. It specifies CACPYGLNYGYTF. The genes are TRBV30 and TRBJ1-2; D remains unclear. The CDR3 has 13 residues. Germline V lookup: CDR1 GTSNPN, CDR2 SVGIG (reference sequence). Trimming pared 6 bases from V and 2 bases from J, leaving 13 bases between.

V and J are TRBV7-8 and TRBJ2-4, with 8 positions matching TRBD1. Per the germline V gene, CDR1 is SGHVS and CDR2 is FQNEAQ. This CDR3 has 16 residues. With 5 bases clipped from V and 7 bases from J, the junction kept 13 bases outside the gene matches. The CDR3, as DNA: TGTGCCAGCAGCCGAATCGGACAGGGACATGGGAACATTCAGTACTTC. This encodes CASSRIGQGHGNIQYF.

This clone has only a few counts. V is TRBV4-2 and J is TRBJ2-1; TRBD2 aligns across 8 bases. The V gene end was trimmed by 1 base and the J gene end by 0 bases; junction bases not matched to a gene: 5. The CDR3 loop spans 17 amino acids. Germline CDR1 and CDR2: LGHNA and YNFKEQ. The CDR3 nucleotides read TGTGCCAGCAGCCAAGCAGTAGCGGGGAGCTCCTACAATGAGCAGTTCTTC. This encodes CASSQAVAGSSYNEQFF.

This sequence joins TRBV7-9 and TRBJ1-2; D perhaps matches TRBD1 (5 bases). Germline V gene lookup returns CDR1 SEHNR and CDR2 FQNEAQ (reference sequence). Trimming left V 5 bases short and J 0 bases short, with 19 bases between. The CDR3 is made up of 17 amino acids. CDR3 in amino acids: CASSPGQGDYSNYGYTF. The DNA of the CDR3 is TGTGCCAGCAGCCCTGGGCAGGGTGACTATTCTAACTATGGCTACACCTTC. The variable domain in full, with the rest retrieved from reference TRBV7-9 and TRBJ1-2, is DTGVSQNPRHKITKRGQNVTFRCDPISEHNRLYWYRQTLGQGPEFLTYFQNEAQLEKSRLLSDRFSAERPKGSFSTLEIQRTEQGDSAMYLCASSPGQGDYSNYGYTFGSGTRLTVV.

The gene calls are TRBV27 and TRBJ2-2; D remains unclear. The CDR3 runs 13 residues. Germline V gives CDR1 MNHEY, CDR2 SMNVEV (reference sequence). V was cut by 6 bases and J by 5 bases, with 10 bases left in between. The CDR3 spells CASRIEGTGELFF. Here the CDR3 DNA reads TGTGCCAGCAGGATCGAAGGGACCGGGGAGCTGTTTTTT.

V gene TRBV2 combines with J gene TRBJ2-1; 8 bases are shared with TRBD1. Germline loops: CDR1 SNHLY, CDR2 FYNNEI. The CDR3 sequence is 14 residues long. Trimming removed 2 bases from V and 7 bases from J; junction bases left unmatched: 4. CDR3 DNA sequence: TGTGCCAGCAGTGAAAACAGGGGGGTAAATGAGCAGTTCTTC. This sequence encodes CASSENRGVNEQFF.

J is TRBJ2-1 and V is TRBV6-1, with 11 bases lining up with TRBD2. With 2 bases clipped from V and 7 bases from J, the junction kept 7 bases outside the gene matches. Germline V CDR1 and CDR2: MNHNS, SASEGT. This CDR3 has 16 residues. The CDR3 DNA reads as TGTGCCAGCAGTGAACTAGCGGGGGGTAGTATGAATGAGCAGTTCTTC. As protein: CASSELAGGSMNEQFF.

This clone was seen a single time. The rearrangement uses TRBV5-1 and TRBJ1-1, with a weak D call TRBD1 (5 bases). V gave up 2 bases and J gave up 4 bases, with 9 bases separating them. The V gene's germline CDR1 is SGHRS and CDR2 YFSETQ. The CDR3 extends over 13 amino acids. CDR3 protein: CASSFWGGTEAFF. CDR3 nucleotides: TGCGCCAGCAGCTTTTGGGGGGGCACTGAAGCTTTCTTT.

This clone has just a few counts. The V gene is TRBV2, the J gene TRBJ1-6; 10 bases align to TRBD1. V lost 10 bases to trimming and J lost 8 bases; unmatched junction nucleotides: 11. The CDR3 consists of 15 residues. Germline V gives CDR1 SNHLY, CDR2 FYNNEI. CDR3 amino acids: CATKIPGQGHSPLHF. CDR3 bases: TGTGCCACCAAAATTCCGGGACAGGGGCATTCACCCCTCCACTTT.

The chain is built from TRBV5-1 and TRBJ2-3; 8 positions agree with TRBD2. The CDR3 has 13 amino acids. The V gene's germline CDR1 is SGHRS and CDR2 YFSETQ. The junction had 7 bases not matched to a gene; V was cut back by 7 bases and J by 6 bases. Written as DNA, the CDR3 is TGCGCCAGCCGAAGCGGGGGAGACGATACGCAGTATTTT. Translating gives CASRSGGDDTQYF.

The chain employs TRBV9 and TRBJ2-1, with 12 bases that match TRBD2. CDR3 length: 15 amino acids. The germline V gene encodes CDR1 SGDLS and CDR2 YYNGEE. V shed 4 bases and J 7 bases; nucleotides not matched to a gene: 6. CDR3 DNA: TGTGCCAGCAGCACACTAGCGGGGGGCGGGAATGAGCAGTTCTTC. It yields the protein CASSTLAGGGNEQFF.

The chain joins TRBV18 to TRBJ2-2; 7 bases map to TRBD1. V was clipped by 2 bases and J by 6 bases; unmatched bases: 15. The CDR3 contains 18 residues. From germline, CDR1 is KGHSH and CDR2 LQKENI. In DNA form, the CDR3 reads TGTGCCAGCTCACCAAATGCGATCGGGACAGCCTCGGCCGGGGAGCTGTTTTTT. Translated, it gives CASSPNAIGTASAGELFF. The full variable domain, with the rest looked up from reference TRBV18 and TRBJ2-2, is NAGVMQNPRHLVRRRGQEARLRCSPMKGHSHVYWYRQLPEEGLKFMVYLQKENIIDESGMPKERFSAEFPKEGPSILRIQQVVRGDSAAYFCASSPNAIGTASAGELFFGEGSRLTVL.

This sequence joins TRBV20-1 and TRBJ2-5; D not resolved. Germline CDR1 reads DFQATT; CDR2 reads SNEGSKA (reference sequence). This CDR3 has 11 residues. V was shortened by 3 bases and J by 3 bases, with 5 bases between the two germline ends. CDR3 in DNA: TGCAGTGCTAGCCCCAAAGAGACCCAGTACTTC. As protein: CSASPKETQYF.

There are a few counts of this clone. This sequence joins TRBV2 and TRBJ1-2, with a weak D call TRBD1 (5 bases). CDR1 and CDR2 (germline): SNHLY, FYNNEI. There are 14 residues in the CDR3. Trimming pared 6 bases from V and 8 bases from J, leaving 19 bases between. The DNA for the CDR3 is TGTGCCAGCAGCCAAAGGGTACAGGACGAAGGCTACACCTTC. Protein product: CASSQRVQDEGYTF. Full variable domain (missing parts from reference TRBV2 and TRBJ1-2): EPEVTQTPSHQVTQMGQEVILRCVPISNHLYFYWYRQILGQKVEFLVSFYNNEISEKSEIFDDQFSVERPDGSNFTLKIRSTKLEDSAMYFCASSQRVQDEGYTFGSGTRLTVV.

The J gene is TRBJ1-5, the V gene TRBV19; 7 bases map to TRBD1. The CDR3 runs to 16 residues. The germline V gene has CDR1 LNHDA and CDR2 SQIVND (reference sequence). The V and J ends lost 6 bases and 0 bases, in that order; junction bases with no gene match: 8. The DNA for the CDR3 is TGTGCCAGTAGAAACCGGGACAGCCTTAGCAATCAGCCCCAGCATTTT. Amino acids: CASRNRDSLSNQPQHF. The complete variable domain, with remaining parts taken from reference TRBV19 and TRBJ1-5, reads DGGITQSPKYLFRKEGQNVTLSCEQNLNHDAMYWYRQDPGQGLRLIYYSQIVNDFQKGDIAEGYSVSREKKESFPLTVTSAQKNPTAFYLCASRNRDSLSNQPQHFGDGTRLSIL.

The V call is TRBV12-5, the J call TRBJ1-5; maybe TRBD1 (6 bases). V was shortened by 5 bases and J by 0 bases, with 11 bases between the two germline ends. Per the germline V gene, CDR1 is LGHNT and CDR2 is FRNRAP. The CDR3 has 15 residues. DNA for the CDR3: TGTGCTAGTGGTCTAACAGGGTCTAGCAATCAGCCCCAGCATTTT. Translating gives CASGLTGSSNQPQHF. Full variable domain (rest looked up from reference TRBV12-5 and TRBJ1-5): DARVTQTPRHKVTEMGQEVTMRCQPILGHNTVFWYRQTMMQGLELLAYFRNRAPLDDSGMPKDRFSAEMPDATLATLKIQPSEPRDSAVYFCASGLTGSSNQPQHFGDGTRLSIL.

The genes are TRBV7-9 and TRBJ2-3; perhaps TRBD2 as D (5 bases). V lost 7 bases to trimming and J lost 2 bases, with 16 bases between them. The CDR3 sequence is 15 residues long. Germline V gives CDR1 SEHNR, CDR2 FQNEAQ (reference sequence). CDR3 in DNA: TGTGCCAGCACCCTCCCGACTACAAACACAGATACGCAGTATTTT. Encoded protein: CASTLPTTNTDTQYF.

V usage is TRBV7-3 and J usage is TRBJ2-2, with 9 bases identical to TRBD2. V lost 4 bases, J lost 6 bases, and 15 bases stayed unmatched. Germline V gene data show CDR1 as SGHTA and CDR2 as FQGTGA. The CDR3 sequence is 18 residues long. The CDR3 region has the DNA TGTGCCAGCAGCTCCCACCCGGGACTAGCTACCATAGCCGGGGAGCTGTTTTTT. Its translation is CASSSHPGLATIAGELFF.

The gene calls are TRBV4-1 and TRBJ1-6; D possibly corresponds to TRBD1 (5 bases). Trimming pared 0 bases from V and 10 bases from J, leaving 13 bases between. The CDR3 is 15 amino acids. CDR1 and CDR2 from the germline V gene are MGHRA and YSYEKL. The CDR3 here is CASSQDSREVSPLHF. CDR3 DNA sequence: TGCGCCAGCAGCCAAGATAGCAGGGAGGTCTCACCCCTCCACTTT.

Notes on this clone: Distinct nucleotide sequences in the sample also encode this CDR3. CDR3 nucleotide sequence: TGTGCCAGCAGAGGACAGGGGGAGACCCAGTACTTC. Encoded protein: CASRGQGETQYF. V is TRBV2 and J is TRBJ2-5; 9 nucleotides line up with TRBD1. The CDR3 sequence is 12 residues long. Looked up from germline, CDR1 is SNHLY and CDR2 is FYNNEI. V lost 6 bases and J lost 5; bases outside the gene matches: 1.

The rearrangement joins TRBV6-5 to TRBJ2-1; TRBD1 aligns across 9 bases. Germline values: CDR1 MNHEY, CDR2 SVGAGI. This CDR3 comprises 13 residues. J lost 10 bases, V lost 5 bases, and 6 bases had no gene match. As DNA, the CDR3 is TGTGCCAGCAGTCCTAGGGACAGGGAAGAGCAGTTCTTC. Its translation: CASSPRDREEQFF.

The chain couples TRBV6-6 to TRBJ2-2, with D maybe TRBD2 (7 bases). Germline V CDR1 and CDR2: MNHNY, SVGAGI (reference sequence). This CDR3 is 15 amino acids long. The V gene lost 7 bases and the J gene lost 5 bases, with 17 bases spanning the gap. The CDR3 DNA follows: TGTGCCAGCACCACCGGGGAGGGGGAAACCGGGGAGCTGTTTTTT. It encodes CASTTGEGETGELFF.

The V and J genes are TRBV7-3 and TRBJ1-1; TRBD1 agrees at 7 bases. Germline loops: CDR1 SGHTA, CDR2 FQGTGA. V lost 6 bases and J lost 4; bases outside the gene matches: 5. The CDR3 extends over 13 amino acids. CDR3 amino acids: CASSGQGGTEAFF. CDR3 coding DNA: TGTGCCAGCAGTGGTCAGGGGGGCACTGAAGCTTTCTTT.

The V and J genes are TRBV7-8 and TRBJ1-2; TRBD1 is a possible D gene (5 bases). The germline V and J ends were trimmed by 2 bases and 7 bases, with 11 bases remaining between them. There are 13 residues in the CDR3. Germline V lookup: CDR1 SGHVS, CDR2 FQNEAQ. CDR3 nucleotide sequence: TGTGCCAGCAGCTTATGGGGGAAGGGTGGCTACACCTTC. Translation: CASSLWGKGGYTF.